These T cell receptor beta chains were read from a single sample in a study of T cell responses to AZD1222 COVID-19 vaccine. Profiled with immunoSEQ multiplex PCR; TCRdb holds only in-frame clones, not every one. The profile shows 120,000 to 150,000 clones, roughly 87% of them singletons. Specimen: peripheral blood, collected 28 days after the second AZD1222 dose. These receptors were collected from an adult who received the AZD1222 COVID-19 vaccine. The CDR3 runs from the conserved cysteine through the conserved F or W. Each record gives: J gene, D gene, V gene, clone size, CDR3 protein, CDR3 DNA. The D gene is left open where the match is weak. Some rows have no size entry. The others give once, few or many, or a class for an expanded clone.

J gene: TRBJ1-2; D gene: TRBD1; V gene: TRBV4-1; clone size: once; CDR3 protein: CASSQDSRGRFGGGYTF; CDR3 DNA: TGCGCCAGCAGCCAAGATAGCAGGGGGCGCTTTGGGGGTGGCTACACCTTC
J gene: TRBJ2-3; D gene: -; V gene: TRBV7-8; clone size: -; CDR3 protein: CASSRGERTDTQYF; CDR3 DNA: TGTGCCAGCAGCCGAGGGGAGCGCACAGATACGCAGTATTTT
J gene: TRBJ1-2; D gene: -; V gene: TRBV7-2; clone size: -; CDR3 protein: CASSSRDNLKGF; CDR3 DNA: TGTGCCAGCAGCTCCCGGGACAACCTTAAGGGGTTC
J gene: TRBJ2-3; D gene: -; V gene: TRBV6-5; clone size: -; CDR3 protein: CASSYRPGHTQYF; CDR3 DNA: TGTGCCAGCAGTTACCGCCCGGGGCATACGCAGTATTTT
J gene: TRBJ1-3; D gene: -; V gene: TRBV27; clone size: -; CDR3 protein: CASSLDRESSGNTIYF; CDR3 DNA: TGTGCCAGCAGTTTGGACCGAGAAAGCTCTGGAAACACCATATATTTT
J gene: TRBJ2-5; D gene: -; V gene: TRBV11-2; clone size: -; CDR3 protein: CASRPDRLKETQYF; CDR3 DNA: TGTGCCAGCAGGCCGGACAGATTAAAAGAGACCCAGTACTTC
J gene: TRBJ1-5; D gene: -; V gene: TRBV27; clone size: -; CDR3 protein: CASSPTPASNQPQHF; CDR3 DNA: TGTGCCAGCAGCCCTACGCCGGCTAGCAATCAGCCCCAGCATTTT
J gene: TRBJ1-3; D gene: -; V gene: TRBV4-1; clone size: few; CDR3 protein: CASSQPTQKDRHSGNTIYF; CDR3 DNA: TGCGCCAGCAGCCAACCCACCCAAAAAGACCGTCACTCTGGAAACACCATATATTTT
J gene: TRBJ1-5; D gene: -; V gene: TRBV15; clone size: -; CDR3 protein: CATSSDRVGNQPQHF; CDR3 DNA: TGTGCCACCAGCAGTGATAGGGTGGGCAATCAGCCCCAGCATTTT
J gene: TRBJ1-5; D gene: -; V gene: TRBV4-3; clone size: -; CDR3 protein: CASSRFLLPGETQHF; CDR3 DNA: TGCGCCAGCAGCCGTTTTTTGTTGCCCGGGGAGACCCAGCATTTT
J gene: TRBJ1-1; D gene: -; V gene: TRBV11-2; clone size: -; CDR3 protein: CASSLLGTRDTEAFF; CDR3 DNA: TGTGCCAGCAGCCTCTTAGGGACCCGGGATACTGAAGCTTTCTTT
J gene: TRBJ2-1; D gene: -; V gene: TRBV21-1; clone size: -; CDR3 protein: CASSNHRTGNEQFF; CDR3 DNA: TGTGCCAGCAGCAACCACCGGACTGGCAATGAGCAGTTCTTC
J gene: TRBJ2-1; D gene: -; V gene: TRBV25-1; clone size: -; CDR3 protein: CASSDHRGEQFF; CDR3 DNA: TGTGCCAGCAGTGACCATAGGGGGGAGCAGTTCTTC
J gene: TRBJ1-1; D gene: -; V gene: TRBV11-2; clone size: -; CDR3 protein: CASSFGGLGTEAFF; CDR3 DNA: TGTGCCAGCAGCTTTGGGGGGCTCGGCACTGAAGCTTTCTTT
J gene: TRBJ1-3; D gene: -; V gene: TRBV9; clone size: -; CDR3 protein: CASSAYHRLLSGNTIYF; CDR3 DNA: TGTGCCAGCAGCGCGTATCACAGGCTACTGTCAGGAAACACCATATATTTT
J gene: TRBJ1-1; D gene: -; V gene: TRBV7-9; clone size: -; CDR3 protein: CASSPGRMNTEAFF; CDR3 DNA: TGTGCCAGCAGCCCCGGACGGATGAACACTGAAGCTTTCTTT
J gene: TRBJ1-4; D gene: -; V gene: TRBV29-1; clone size: once; CDR3 protein: CSVEVVAGVGKLFF; CDR3 DNA: TGCAGCGTTGAAGTTGTGGCGGGGGTTGGAAAACTGTTTTTT
J gene: TRBJ1-1; D gene: TRBD1; V gene: TRBV28; clone size: -; CDR3 protein: CASSRDRASNTEAFF; CDR3 DNA: TGTGCCAGCAGTCGGGACAGGGCCTCGAACACTGAAGCTTTCTTT
J gene: TRBJ2-7; D gene: TRBD1; V gene: TRBV19; clone size: -; CDR3 protein: CASSISTGGEQYF; CDR3 DNA: TGTGCCAGTAGTATTTCGACAGGGGGCGAGCAGTACTTC
J gene: TRBJ2-7; D gene: TRBD1; V gene: TRBV4-3; clone size: -; CDR3 protein: CASSQDRNRGLYEQYF; CDR3 DNA: TGCGCCAGCAGCCAAGATAGGAACAGGGGATTATACGAGCAGTACTTC
J gene: TRBJ1-1; D gene: TRBD1; V gene: TRBV28; clone size: -; CDR3 protein: CASSPTPFFGQGRSAFF; CDR3 DNA: TGTGCCAGCAGCCCCACTCCTTTCTTCGGACAGGGGCGTTCAGCTTTCTTT
J gene: TRBJ2-7; D gene: -; V gene: TRBV2; clone size: -; CDR3 protein: CASVRGRADEQYF; CDR3 DNA: TGTGCCAGCGTAAGGGGGAGAGCGGACGAGCAGTACTTC
J gene: TRBJ1-1; D gene: -; V gene: TRBV29-1; clone size: -; CDR3 protein: CSGRNTEAFF; CDR3 DNA: TGCAGCGGTAGAAACACTGAAGCTTTCTTT
J gene: TRBJ2-1; D gene: -; V gene: TRBV6-6; clone size: once; CDR3 protein: CASRWRANEQFF; CDR3 DNA: TGTGCCAGCAGGTGGAGGGCCAATGAGCAGTTCTTC
J gene: TRBJ1-2; D gene: -; V gene: TRBV7-2; clone size: -; CDR3 protein: CASSLDGPSNYGYTF; CDR3 DNA: TGTGCCAGCAGCTTAGATGGCCCTTCTAACTATGGCTACACCTTC